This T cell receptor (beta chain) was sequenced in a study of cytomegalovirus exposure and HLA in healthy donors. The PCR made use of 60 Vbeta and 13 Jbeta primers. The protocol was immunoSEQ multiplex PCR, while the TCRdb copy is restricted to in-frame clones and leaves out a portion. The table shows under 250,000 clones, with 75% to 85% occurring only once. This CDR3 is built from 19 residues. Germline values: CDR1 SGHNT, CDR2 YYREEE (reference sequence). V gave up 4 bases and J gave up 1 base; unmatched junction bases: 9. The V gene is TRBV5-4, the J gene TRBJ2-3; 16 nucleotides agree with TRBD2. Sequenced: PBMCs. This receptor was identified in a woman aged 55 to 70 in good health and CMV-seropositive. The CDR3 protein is CASSRRTGLAGGGTDTQYF. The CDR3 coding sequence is TGTGCCAGCAGCCGCCGCACGGGACTAGCGGGAGGGGGCACAGATACGCAGTATTTT.